A single TCR beta chain is shown here with its context. Antigen specificity is unknown. This sample is part of a study of OX40 agonist ivuxolimab in advanced cancers. Study outcomes and limitations: Researchers did not establish what antigens the expanded peripheral T cells target.

The V gene's germline CDR1 is SGHRS and CDR2 YFSETQ. This CDR3 has 17 residues. V trimming: 3 bases; J trimming: 8 bases; junction bases outside the gene matches: 17. This table comes from immunoSEQ multiplex PCR, and its TCRdb copy is limited to in-frame clones, with some not included. This repertoire shows roughly 80,000 clones, about 90% found once; its top ten account for about 1.7%. The sequence came from an adult with an advanced solid tumor such as melanoma, head and neck, liver or kidney cancer. Material: CD4+ or CD8+ T cells sorted from blood, obtained in a trial of the OX40 agonist ivuxolimab. J is TRBJ2-4 and V is TRBV5-1; 7 bases match TRBD2. Here the CDR3 DNA reads TGCGCCAGCAGCTCGGGACTAAGGACCCTACCCCCCGACATTCAGTACTTC. It codes for CASSSGLRTLPPDIQYF.